Shown below are 23 T cell receptor beta chains from a single sample sequenced in a study of cytomegalovirus exposure and HLA in healthy donors. Primers for the PCR totalled 60 Vbeta and 13 Jbeta. TCRdb's copy holds only in-frame clones and misses some; the assay was immunoSEQ multiplex PCR. The data hold some 96,000 clones, with 60% to 75% observed a single time. The sample was PBMCs. These receptor sequences come from a man in his sixties in good health and CMV-seronegative.

The rearrangement links TRBV18 to TRBJ2-1; 8 bases fit TRBD1. J gave up 2 bases and V 4 bases, and 10 bases lay outside the gene matches. The CDR3 contains 17 residues. Germline values: CDR1 KGHSH, CDR2 LQKENI. CDR3 loop: CASSLKTGTGPYNEQFF. The CDR3 nucleotides are TGTGCCAGCTCACTAAAAACCGGGACAGGACCCTACAATGAGCAGTTCTTC. The full variable domain, its missing parts supplied by reference TRBV18 and TRBJ2-1, is NAGVMQNPRHLVRRRGQEARLRCSPMKGHSHVYWYRQLPEEGLKFMVYLQKENIIDESGMPKERFSAEFPKEGPSILRIQQVVRGDSAAYFCASSLKTGTGPYNEQFFGPGTRLTVL.

This chain links TRBV2 with TRBJ2-3; 8 bases align to TRBD1. The V gene's germline CDR1 is SNHLY and CDR2 FYNNEI. The CDR3 contains 14 residues. After removal of 10 bases from V and 1 base from J, the junction contained 7 bases not matched to a gene. The CDR3 DNA sequence: TGTGCCAAGACAGGGGTGAGTGGCACAGATACGCAGTATTTT. It codes for CAKTGVSGTDTQYF. Filled out from reference TRBV2 and TRBJ2-3, the complete variable domain reads EPEVTQTPSHQVTQMGQEVILRCVPISNHLYFYWYRQILGQKVEFLVSFYNNEISEKSEIFDDQFSVERPDGSNFTLKIRSTKLEDSAMYFCAKTGVSGTDTQYFGPGTRLTVL.

The chain is built from TRBV5-4 and TRBJ2-1; the match to TRBD1 covers 8 bases. The germline V gene has CDR1 SGHNT and CDR2 YYREEE (reference sequence). The J segment lost 6 bases and the V segment lost 0 bases, leaving 2 bases of the junction unmatched. The CDR3 spans 14 residues. CDR3 DNA: TGTGCCAGCAGCTTGGAGGGACAGGTCAATGAGCAGTTCTTC. It encodes CASSLEGQVNEQFF.

The rearrangement joins TRBV11-3 to TRBJ2-7, with D perhaps TRBD2 (6 bases). The V end lost 8 bases, the J end lost 4 bases, and 21 bases lay between the germline ends. This CDR3 spans 15 amino acids. CDR1 is SGHNT, CDR2 YENEEA, per germline. As DNA, the CDR3 is TGTGCCAGCGGCCGACTAGGTCCCAAAAATTACGAGCAGTACTTC. This gives the protein CASGRLGPKNYEQYF. The complete variable domain, with remaining parts taken from reference TRBV11-3 and TRBJ2-7, reads EAGVVQSPRYKIIEKKQPVAFWCNPISGHNTLYWYLQNLGQGPELLIRYENEEAVDDSQLPKDRFSAERLKGVDSTLKIQPAELGDSAVYLCASGRLGPKNYEQYFGPGTRLTVT.

The chain joins TRBV15 to TRBJ2-7, with D tentatively TRBD2 (6 bases). Deletions cut 1 base from V and 7 bases from J, with 17 bases between. Germline values: CDR1 LNHNV, CDR2 YYDKDF (reference sequence). This CDR3 is built from 15 residues. The chain's CDR3 is CATSRAGTAAGEQYF. DNA of the CDR3: TGTGCCACCAGCAGAGCCGGGACTGCCGCAGGGGAGCAGTACTTC.

V is TRBV4-2 and J is TRBJ1-2; maybe TRBD1 (5 bases). V lost 1 base, J lost 2 bases, and 14 bases lay in between. The CDR3 length is 16 residues. Germline V gives CDR1 LGHNA, CDR2 YNFKEQ. The CDR3 DNA is TGTGCCAGCAGCCAAGTTACGACAGACCTGAACTATGGCTACACCTTC. Translation: CASSQVTTDLNYGYTF.

The chain uses TRBV6-1 and TRBJ1-4, with D hard to call. CDR3 size: 14 residues. Trimming took 3 bases from V and 8 from J, leaving 13 bases between them. From germline, CDR1 is MNHNS and CDR2 SASEGT. The CDR3 region has the DNA TGTGCCAGCAGTGACTTCTCAGGACTCGAAAAACTGTTTTTT. Protein sequence: CASSDFSGLEKLFF.

In this sample, this clone turned up once. The DNA for the CDR3 is TGTGCCAGCAGCAGGGGTCCAGGGACCTACGAGCAGTACTTC. It encodes CASSRGPGTYEQYF. The rearrangement joins TRBV28 to TRBJ2-7; weak D call: TRBD1 (6 bases). The V gene lost 6 bases and the J gene lost 2 bases, with 14 bases spanning the gap. This CDR3 region has 14 residues. From germline, CDR1 is MDHEN and CDR2 SYDVKM.

This clone was recorded once. V is TRBV19 and J is TRBJ1-1; D might be TRBD1 (5 bases). The CDR3 extends over 16 amino acids. In germline, CDR1 is LNHDA, CDR2 SQIVND (reference sequence). Trimming cost V 1 base and J 4 bases, with 16 bases left between them. The CDR3 sequence is CASSIGVGGMATEAFF. Here the CDR3 DNA reads TGTGCCAGTAGTATAGGGGTGGGGGGTATGGCCACTGAAGCTTTCTTT. Drawing the rest from reference TRBV19 and TRBJ1-1, the complete variable domain is DGGITQSPKYLFRKEGQNVTLSCEQNLNHDAMYWYRQDPGQGLRLIYYSQIVNDFQKGDIAEGYSVSREKKESFPLTVTSAQKNPTAFYLCASSIGVGGMATEAFFGQGTRLTVV.

The DNA for the CDR3 is TGCGCCAGCAGCTCCGGGACAGCGACAATTGAGCAGTTCTTC. This encodes CASSSGTATIEQFF. This chain links TRBV5-1 with TRBJ2-1, with 7 bases matching TRBD1. CDR3 length equals 14 residues. Germline V CDR1 and CDR2: SGHRS, YFSETQ. After removal of 3 bases from V and 9 bases from J, the junction contained 9 bases not matched to a gene.

The genes are TRBV4-2 and TRBJ2-5; D unresolved. The CDR3 is 14 amino acids. Germline V gene sequence: CDR1 LGHNA, CDR2 YNFKEQ. Trimming stripped 1 base from V and 5 bases from J, with 11 bases between. In DNA form, the CDR3 reads TGTGCCAGCAGCCAAGCTAAAATCCTGGAGACCCAGTACTTC. It is translated as CASSQAKILETQYF.

This clone has just a few counts. V usage is TRBV6-1 and J usage is TRBJ1-2; TRBD1 is a possible D gene (5 bases). Germline V CDR1 and CDR2: MNHNS, SASEGT. Trimming stripped 3 bases from V and 6 bases from J, with 17 bases between. The CDR3 loop spans 15 amino acids. CDR3 sequence reads: CASSEVGLGRDGYTF. CDR3 in DNA: TGTGCCAGCAGTGAGGTGGGGTTGGGCAGGGATGGCTACACCTTC.

This clone was counted a few times. The J gene is TRBJ1-5, the V gene TRBV15; D possibly corresponds to TRBD1 (5 bases). Germline V gene sequence: CDR1 LNHNV, CDR2 YYDKDF (reference sequence). This CDR3 has 15 residues. V was cut by 0 bases and J by 6 bases, with 12 bases left in between. The CDR3 sequence is CATSRDTGGTQPQHF. In DNA form, the CDR3 reads TGTGCCACCAGCAGAGATACGGGAGGGACTCAGCCCCAGCATTTT.

This clone was seen more than once but under ten times. The rearrangement joins TRBV5-1 to TRBJ2-5; 10 bases are a match to TRBD2. Germline trimming cut 0 bases from V and 4 bases from J; bases unmatched to any gene: 0. CDR1 and CDR2 (germline): SGHRS, YFSETQ. The CDR3 runs to 14 residues. In DNA form, the CDR3 reads TGCGCCAGCAGCTTGGGACTAGCGGGAGAGACCCAGTACTTC. Its protein is CASSLGLAGETQYF.

The rearrangement joins TRBV2 to TRBJ1-2; 10 nucleotides line up with TRBD1. V shed 5 bases and J 0 bases; nucleotides not matched to a gene: 9. The CDR3 spans 17 residues. CDR1 and CDR2 from the germline V gene are SNHLY and FYNNEI. CDR3 sequence (DNA): TGTGCCAGCAGTCGACAGGGGGCGACAACGACTAACTATGGCTACACCTTC. Protein sequence: CASSRQGATTTNYGYTF.

The chain carries TRBV10-3 and TRBJ1-1; D uncertain. The CDR3 length is 12 residues. Germline values: CDR1 ENHRY, CDR2 SYGVKD. Trimming left V 3 bases short and J 3 bases short, with 5 bases between. The CDR3, as DNA: TGTGCCATCAGTGATCACTACACTGAAGCTTTCTTT. This sequence encodes CAISDHYTEAFF.

This clone has a handful of counts. This chain connects TRBV18 to TRBJ1-1, with TRBD1 as a possible D gene (6 bases). Germline loops: CDR1 KGHSH, CDR2 LQKENI. The CDR3 length is 13 residues. V lost 6 bases to trimming and J lost 1 base, with 9 bases between them. As DNA, the CDR3 is TGTGCCAGCTCCCGGACAGAGAACACTGAAGCTTTCTTT. Translated: CASSRTENTEAFF.

In its sample, this clone was seen a few times. The chain employs TRBV25-1 and TRBJ1-2; a weak D match, TRBD1 (5 bases). The CDR3 consists of 13 residues. Between the trimmed V and J ends, which lost 4 bases and 5 bases, there was a span of 11 bases. Looked up from germline, CDR1 is MGHDK and CDR2 is SYGVNS. This chain's CDR3 is CASSARVHYGYTF. The CDR3 DNA sequence: TGTGCCAGCAGTGCCAGGGTACATTATGGCTACACCTTC.

The chain links TRBV4-2 to TRBJ2-1, with D tentatively TRBD2 (6 bases). Looked up from germline, CDR1 is LGHNA and CDR2 is YNFKEQ. The CDR3 has 15 amino acids. The V end lost 0 bases, the J end lost 6 bases, and 12 bases lay between the germline ends. The chain's CDR3 is CASSQDLSGPNEQFF. For the CDR3, the DNA is TGTGCCAGCAGCCAAGATTTGAGCGGGCCCAATGAGCAGTTCTTC.

This clone was seen a handful of times. V usage is TRBV6-5 and J usage is TRBJ2-7; 9 bases agree with TRBD1. This CDR3 is 15 amino acids long. The V and J ends lost 4 bases and 3 bases, in that order; junction bases with no gene match: 7. Germline CDR1 and CDR2: MNHEY and SVGAGI. As DNA, the CDR3 is TGTGCCAGCAGTTCCCACAGGGGGCCAAGCTACGAGCAGTACTTC. Translating it yields CASSSHRGPSYEQYF.

The chain employs TRBV27 and TRBJ2-5; 7 bases fit TRBD1. The J call may be mistaken, given a closer DNA end match to TRBJ2-7. In germline, CDR1 is MNHEY, CDR2 SMNVEV (reference sequence). The CDR3 spans 13 residues. The CDR3, as DNA: TGTGCCAGCAGTGGGGACAGTACCTACGAGCAGTACTTC. It codes for CASSGDSTYEQYF.

V usage is TRBV7-6 and J usage is TRBJ2-2, with a weak D call TRBD1 (5 bases). This CDR3 region has 14 residues. Germline V gene data show CDR1 as SGHVS and CDR2 as FNYEAQ. Trimming removed 5 bases at V and 4 bases at J, with 11 bases between. The CDR3 reads CASSPTGPTGELFF. CDR3 sequence (DNA): TGTGCCAGCAGCCCAACAGGTCCCACCGGGGAGCTGTTTTTT.

This clone has only one observation. This sequence joins TRBV9 and TRBJ2-7; a possible D gene is TRBD2 (5 bases). Germline V CDR1 and CDR2: SGDLS, YYNGEE. The CDR3 totals 14 residues. V lost 0 bases and J 4 bases, leaving 11 bases between the germline ends. DNA for the CDR3: TGTGCCAGCAGCGTAGCCGGGGAGAGATACGAGCAGTACTTC. Translated, it gives CASSVAGERYEQYF.